In this sample, the clone carrying this T cell receptor beta chain turned up many times. The antigen remains undetermined. The CDR3 consists of 13 residues. V dropped 6 bases and J dropped 4; count of bases not matched to a gene: 5. The V gene's germline CDR1 is MNHEY and CDR2 SVGAGI. This record belongs to a study of T-cell memory formation after mild COVID-19. Study observations and caveats: The authors left the SARS-CoV-2 specificity of second-wave clones peaking on day 37 unconfirmed.

TCRdb recomputed calls from the 5' RACE reads with MiXCR, one row per CDR3 protein. Among some 100,000 distinct CDR3 sequences, 8.5% to 14% were seen once, and the ten largest hold about two fifths. This sequence originates from a man aged 18 to 29 who had mild COVID-19 (a few samples of this study predate the infection). Cell type and time point are not known. The sequencing sample was made of PBMCs or a T cell subset sorted from them (not recorded which). The V gene is TRBV6-5, the J gene TRBJ2-7; TRBD1 matches at 8 bases. Here the CDR3 reads CASRHGQGYEQYF. The CDR3 DNA follows: TGTGCCAGCAGGCACGGACAGGGTTACGAGCAGTACTTC.